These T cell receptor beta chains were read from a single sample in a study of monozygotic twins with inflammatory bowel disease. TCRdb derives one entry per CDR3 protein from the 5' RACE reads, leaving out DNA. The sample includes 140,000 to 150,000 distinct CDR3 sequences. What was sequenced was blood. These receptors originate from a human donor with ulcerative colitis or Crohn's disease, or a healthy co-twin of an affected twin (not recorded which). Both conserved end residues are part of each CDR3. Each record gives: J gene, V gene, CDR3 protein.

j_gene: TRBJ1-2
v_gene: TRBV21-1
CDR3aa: CASSPARGGDYGYTF

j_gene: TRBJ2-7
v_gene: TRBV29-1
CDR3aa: CSVVSGRSYEQYF

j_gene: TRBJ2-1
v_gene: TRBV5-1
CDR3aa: CASSHDPDGSNEQFF

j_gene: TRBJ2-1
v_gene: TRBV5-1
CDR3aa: CALDPSSYNEQFF

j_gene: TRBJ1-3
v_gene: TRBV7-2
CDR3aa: CASSPSSGNTIYF

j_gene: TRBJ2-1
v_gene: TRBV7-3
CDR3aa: CASSLRRGTGQNEQFF

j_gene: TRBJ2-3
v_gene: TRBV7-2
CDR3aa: CASSLGLARQYTQYF

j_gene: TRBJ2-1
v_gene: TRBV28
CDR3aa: CASSLAGAEYNEQFF

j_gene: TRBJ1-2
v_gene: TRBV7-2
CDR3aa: CASSLGGYGGIGYTF

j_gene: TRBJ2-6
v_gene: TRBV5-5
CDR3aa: CASRLDNSGANVLTF

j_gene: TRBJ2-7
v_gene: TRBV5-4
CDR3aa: CASTPGSSGSSAQYEQYF

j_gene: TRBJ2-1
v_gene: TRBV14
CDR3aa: CASSQVWVGYNEQFF

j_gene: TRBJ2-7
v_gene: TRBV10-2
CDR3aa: CASSEGWSSYEQNF

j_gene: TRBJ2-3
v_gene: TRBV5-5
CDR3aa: CASSLRPGGSSDADTQYF

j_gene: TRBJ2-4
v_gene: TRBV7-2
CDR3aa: CASSSPYGHDKYF

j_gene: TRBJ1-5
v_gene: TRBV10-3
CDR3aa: CAIRDSLNQPQHF

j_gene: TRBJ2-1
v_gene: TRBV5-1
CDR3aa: CASSLGSVIDEQFF

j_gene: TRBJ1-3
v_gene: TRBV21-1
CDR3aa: CASSKGYLQGNFSGNTIYF

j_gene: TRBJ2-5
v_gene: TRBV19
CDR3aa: CASTSRTSGSQETQYF

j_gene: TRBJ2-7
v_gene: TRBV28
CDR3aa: CASSSLDTYEQYF

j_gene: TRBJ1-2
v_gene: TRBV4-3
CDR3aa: CASSQDRRGRDGYTF

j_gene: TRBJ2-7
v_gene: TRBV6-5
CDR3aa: CASSSPAGQYF

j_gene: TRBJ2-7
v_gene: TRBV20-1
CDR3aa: CSARDAGSRYEQYF

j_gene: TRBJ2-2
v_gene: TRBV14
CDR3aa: CASSRASGNTGELFF

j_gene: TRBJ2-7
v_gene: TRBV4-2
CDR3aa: CASSRNFGTSGSDEQYF